A single sample gave rise to the 28 T cell receptor beta chains below, sequenced in a study of PD-L1 blockade in urothelial cancer. Data came from immunoSEQ multiplex PCR; TCRdb stores just in-frame clones and leaves some out. The table has 15,000 to 20,000 clones, around 83% seen once; the top ten hold approximately 1.7%. Time point specified: peripheral blood 6 weeks after treatment start. Sample: PBMCs, taken around atezolizumab (anti-PD-L1) treatment. All receptors derive from a man aged 50-60 years with urothelial cancer.

The chain links TRBV7-8 to TRBJ2-1; 10 bases map to TRBD2. Germline V gives CDR1 SGHVS, CDR2 FQNEAQ. The length of the CDR3 is 17 residues. V trimming: 1 base; J trimming: 6 bases; junction bases outside the gene matches: 9. The CDR3 bases are TGTGCCAGCAGCTTAGGGATCGGTAGCGGGGGGCCCAATGAGCAGTTCTTC. Translating it yields CASSLGIGSGGPNEQFF.

This chain uses TRBV6-1 with TRBJ2-1; TRBD1 matches 7 bases. The J segment lost 0 bases and the V segment lost 7 bases, leaving 6 bases of the junction unmatched. The length of the CDR3 is 15 residues. Germline CDR1 and CDR2: MNHNS and SASEGT. CDR3 DNA: TGTGCCAGCATACAGGGGACCAGCTCCTACAATGAGCAGTTCTTC. Translation: CASIQGTSSYNEQFF.

This clone appeared a single time. This chain uses TRBV9 with TRBJ2-7, with 7 bases that match TRBD2. Germline trimming cut 0 bases from V and 3 bases from J; bases unmatched to any gene: 6. Per the germline V gene, CDR1 is SGDLS and CDR2 is YYNGEE. The CDR3 loop spans 15 amino acids. CDR3 bases: TGTGCCAGCAGCGTAGACTTGCGGGAGCACTACGAGCAGTACTTC. The encoded protein is CASSVDLREHYEQYF.

The genes are TRBV5-1 and TRBJ2-5; 7 bases map to TRBD2. Per the germline V gene, CDR1 is SGHRS and CDR2 is YFSETQ. Trimming took 4 bases from V and 5 from J; bases not matched to a gene: 8. The CDR3 consists of 14 residues. The DNA of the CDR3 is TGCGCCAGCAGCATAGTCTTCGGGGGGGAGACCCAGTACTTC. It specifies CASSIVFGGETQYF.

V usage is TRBV28 and J usage is TRBJ1-6; possibly TRBD1 for D (6 bases). V gave up 5 bases and J gave up 5 bases, with 13 bases separating them. The germline V gene has CDR1 MDHEN and CDR2 SYDVKM. The CDR3 sequence is 15 residues long. The CDR3 loop is CASSGGDNNNSPLHF. The CDR3 nucleotides read TGTGCCAGCAGTGGGGGGGACAATAATAATTCACCCCTCCACTTT.

The rearrangement links TRBV5-4 to TRBJ2-1; maybe TRBD1 (5 bases). V lost 2 bases, J lost 9 bases, and 15 bases lay in between. The CDR3 consists of 14 residues. The germline CDR1 and CDR2 sequences are SGHNT and YYREEE (reference sequence). CDR3 sequence: CASSFSGYVGEQFF. The CDR3 DNA follows: TGTGCCAGCAGCTTCTCAGGGTATGTGGGTGAGCAGTTCTTC.

The genes are TRBV27 and TRBJ2-5; TRBD2 aligns across 13 bases. Losses at the gene ends were 5 bases for V and 5 bases for J; bases not matched to a gene: 5. This CDR3 comprises 15 residues. Germline values: CDR1 MNHEY, CDR2 SMNVEV (reference sequence). CDR3 sequence reads: CASSQLAGGKETQYF. The CDR3 bases are TGTGCCAGCAGTCAACTAGCGGGAGGGAAGGAGACCCAGTACTTC.

This clone appeared once. CDR3 residues: CASSEASGPKNTEAFF. The CDR3 nucleotides read TGTGCCAGCAGTGAAGCGAGCGGGCCTAAGAACACTGAAGCTTTCTTT. This chain uses TRBV6-1 with TRBJ1-1, with D unresolved. CDR3 length: 16 residues. Per germline, CDR1 MNHNS and CDR2 SASEGT. Trimming left V 0 bases short and J 1 base short, with 12 bases between.

The chain has TRBV5-8 and TRBJ2-3, with D perhaps matching TRBD1 (5 bases). CDR3 size: 15 residues. Germline V lookup: CDR1 SGHTS, CDR2 YDEGEE. V shed 3 bases and J shed 5 bases, with 16 bases lying between them. For the CDR3, the DNA is TGTGCCAGCAGCTCCCAGGGTCTTTACATAGATACGCAGTATTTT. Translation gives CASSSQGLYIDTQYF.

The chain joins TRBV18 to TRBJ1-4; TRBD1 might be the D (6 bases). Between the trimmed V and J ends, which lost 1 base and 4 bases, there was a span of 10 bases. The germline gives CDR1 KGHSH, CDR2 LQKENI. The CDR3 loop spans 15 amino acids. CDR3 sequence reads: CASSPRDTGNEKLFF. CDR3 DNA sequence: TGTGCCAGCTCACCACGGGACACGGGTAATGAAAAACTGTTTTTT.

The chain uses TRBV4-2 and TRBJ1-1; 8 bases match TRBD1. Germline loops: CDR1 LGHNA, CDR2 YNFKEQ. The length of the CDR3 is 17 residues. Germline trimming cut 0 bases from V and 3 bases from J; bases unmatched to any gene: 9. The CDR3 DNA is TGTGCCAGCAGCCAAGAGCCGGGCGGGACAGGAGACACTGAAGCTTTCTTT. This encodes CASSQEPGGTGDTEAFF.

The rearrangement links TRBV7-8 to TRBJ1-2; D ambiguous. Trimming pared 1 base from V and 2 bases from J, leaving 14 bases between. The CDR3 covers 16 residues. Germline values: CDR1 SGHVS, CDR2 FQNEAQ. This CDR3 reads CASSLVWADQNYGYTF. CDR3 bases: TGTGCCAGCAGCTTAGTATGGGCAGACCAGAACTATGGCTACACCTTC.

J is TRBJ2-2 and V is TRBV2; TRBD2 matches 9 bases. CDR1 and CDR2 from the germline V gene are SNHLY and FYNNEI. Unmatched junction bases numbered 12, after V lost 2 bases and J lost 8 bases. This CDR3 has 17 residues. CDR3 bases: TGTGCCAGCAGTGAAAGGGTTCTCGCGGGGGGGCCGGGGGAGCTGTTTTTT. Its translation: CASSERVLAGGPGELFF.

The DNA of the CDR3 is TGTGCCATCAGTGCAGAGACTAGCTCCGTGAACAATGAGCAGTTCTTC. Its protein is CAISAETSSVNNEQFF. The V and J genes are TRBV10-3 and TRBJ2-1, with 7 nucleotides matching TRBD2. There are 16 residues in the CDR3. The V gene's germline CDR1 is ENHRY and CDR2 SYGVKD. V shed 4 bases, J shed 5 bases, and the junction held 11 bases outside the gene matches.

J is TRBJ2-1 and V is TRBV5-4; D unclear. This CDR3 is built from 12 residues. V lost 0 bases to trimming and J lost 6 bases, with 4 bases between them. The V gene's germline CDR1 is SGHNT and CDR2 YYREEE (reference sequence). DNA for the CDR3: TGTGCCAGCAGCTTGGTTAGCAATGAGCAGTTCTTC. Translation: CASSLVSNEQFF.

The CDR3 nucleotides are TGTGCCACGGGGGGGGACTTGGGGACAGATACGCAGTATTTT. It yields the protein CATGGDLGTDTQYF. This chain connects TRBV28 to TRBJ2-3, with 8 bases lining up with TRBD2. Germline CDR1 MDHEN, CDR2 SYDVKM. J was trimmed by 3 bases and V by 10 bases; bases with no gene match: 9. The CDR3 totals 14 residues.

The chain uses TRBV9 and TRBJ2-1, with TRBD2 identical over 7 bases. Germline loops: CDR1 SGDLS, CDR2 YYNGEE. Losses at the gene ends were 0 bases for V and 7 bases for J; bases not matched to a gene: 7. There are 15 residues in the CDR3. CDR3 sequence reads: CASSVEGGSGNEQFF. CDR3 in DNA: TGTGCCAGCAGCGTAGAAGGCGGGAGCGGAAATGAGCAGTTCTTC. The full variable domain, in which reference TRBV9 and TRBJ2-1 provide the parts outside the CDR3, is DSGVTQTPKHLITATGQRVTLRCSPRSGDLSVYWYQQSLDQGLQFLIQYYNGEERAKGNILERFSAQQFPDLHSELNLSSLELGDSALYFCASSVEGGSGNEQFFGPGTRLTVL.

There are a few counts of this clone. The rearrangement joins TRBV23-1 to TRBJ1-4, with D possibly matching TRBD1 (5 bases). TRBV23-1 is given ORF status, its function remaining uncertain. This CDR3 has 13 residues. Trimming cost V 3 bases and J 8 bases, with 10 bases left between them. CDR3 nucleotides: TGCGCCAGCAGTCACGGGGACTTGGAAAAACTGTTTTTT. This sequence encodes CASSHGDLEKLFF.

This chain joins TRBV5-6 and TRBJ1-2, with a possible D match to TRBD1 (6 bases). Germline-derived CDR1 and CDR2 are SGHDT and YYEEEE. The CDR3 runs to 14 residues. Trimming cost V 4 bases and J 3 bases, with 13 bases left between them. DNA for the CDR3: TGTGCCAGCAGCCGTACGGGACAAGACTATGGCTACACCTTC. As protein: CASSRTGQDYGYTF.

CDR3 protein: CASSQGLAGKLYNEQFF. DNA of the CDR3: TGCGCCAGCAGCCAGGGACTAGCGGGAAAGTTATACAATGAGCAGTTCTTC. This chain links TRBV4-1 with TRBJ2-1, with TRBD2 matching over 13 bases. The CDR3 has 17 amino acids. The V gene's germline CDR1 is MGHRA and CDR2 YSYEKL. Trimming removed 3 bases from V and 4 bases from J; junction bases left unmatched: 6.

The chain joins TRBV30 to TRBJ2-7; D is ambiguous. The CDR3 length is 14 residues. Germline lookup yields CDR1 GTSNPN and CDR2 SVGIG (reference sequence). The V end was cut by 0 bases, the J end by 0 bases, with 9 bases between. The CDR3 bases are TGTGCCTGGAGTGTTGACAAGAGCTCCTACGAGCAGTACTTC. Protein sequence: CAWSVDKSSYEQYF.

The chain joins TRBV11-3 to TRBJ2-1; 10 bases are shared with TRBD2. The V gene end was trimmed by 3 bases and the J gene end by 6 bases; junction bases not matched to a gene: 5. CDR1 and CDR2 from the germline V gene are SGHNT and YENEEA. CDR3 length equals 15 residues. The CDR3 loop is CASSFRAGGGNEQFF. The DNA for the CDR3 is TGTGCCAGCAGCTTCAGAGCGGGAGGGGGCAATGAGCAGTTCTTC.

The V call is TRBV29-1, the J call TRBJ2-6; D is unclear. Germline CDR1 is SQVTM and CDR2 is ANQGSEA. Trimming shortened V by 1 base and J by 0 bases, and 4 bases separated the two germline ends. CDR3 size: 14 residues. CDR3 loop: CSVEAFSGANVLTF. For the CDR3, the DNA is TGCAGCGTTGAAGCCTTCTCTGGGGCCAACGTCCTGACTTTC.

The chain links TRBV6-6 to TRBJ2-5; 12 bases map to TRBD2. The V gene's germline CDR1 is MNHNY and CDR2 SVGAGI (reference sequence). The trim removed 6 bases at V and 2 bases at J, leaving 4 bases unmatched. The CDR3 spans 15 residues. The CDR3 loop reads CASRASGRDQETQYF. CDR3 nucleotides: TGTGCCAGCAGGGCTAGCGGGAGGGATCAAGAGACCCAGTACTTC.

The rearrangement links TRBV9 to TRBJ2-5, with a possible D match to TRBD1 (5 bases). The V end was cut by 2 bases, the J end by 5 bases, with 13 bases between. This CDR3 has 14 residues. Germline values: CDR1 SGDLS, CDR2 YYNGEE. CDR3 coding DNA: TGTGCCAGCAGCGTCGGGCTGCCAGGGGAGACCCAGTACTTC. This gives the protein CASSVGLPGETQYF.

The rearrangement links TRBV30 to TRBJ2-3; 9 bases line up with TRBD1. Germline V lookup: CDR1 GTSNPN, CDR2 SVGIG (reference sequence). The CDR3 totals 15 residues. J lost 4 bases, V lost 4 bases, and 9 bases had no gene match. The CDR3 nucleotides read TGTGCCTGGACGAGGGGACAGGGTAATTCAGATACGCAGTATTTT. As protein: CAWTRGQGNSDTQYF.

The rearrangement joins TRBV6-1 to TRBJ2-2, with 7 bases lining up with TRBD1. From germline, CDR1 is MNHNS and CDR2 SASEGT. CDR3 length: 14 amino acids. The J segment lost 7 bases and the V segment lost 3 bases, leaving 5 bases of the junction unmatched. CDR3 residues: CASSDHRGIGELFF. Written as DNA, the CDR3 is TGTGCCAGCAGTGACCACAGGGGAATCGGGGAGCTGTTTTTT.

With regard to this clone: The sample contains more than one DNA sequence encoding this CDR3. J is TRBJ2-7 and V is TRBV7-9; D is undetermined. V was cut by 2 bases and J by 3 bases, with 5 bases left in between. CDR3 length: 12 residues. Germline CDR1 is SEHNR and CDR2 is FQNEAQ (reference sequence). CDR3 sequence (DNA): TGTGCCAGCAGCTTATCCGGCTACGAGCAGTACTTC. Encoded protein: CASSLSGYEQYF.